A single count supports the clone carrying this T cell receptor (beta chain). Its cognate antigen is unknown. This entry comes from a study of T-cell memory formation after mild COVID-19. Between the trimmed V and J ends, which lost 4 bases and 1 base, there was a span of 9 bases. CDR3 length: 13 residues. Germline CDR1 SGHRS, CDR2 YFSETQ. Overall study results and limits: Day 15 to 85 contracting clones showed balanced CD4/CD8; day 15 to 37 expanders favored CD4+.

TCRdb ran MiXCR on the 5' RACE reads and lists one entry per CDR3 protein. The profile shows about 34,000 distinct CDR3 sequences, just under 8% of them singletons. The chain employs TRBV5-1 and TRBJ2-7; D possibly matches TRBD1 or TRBD2 (5 bases each). The TCR was taken from a man in his late teens or twenties who had mild COVID-19 (a few samples of this study predate the infection). Cell type and time point are not known. Material for sequencing was PBMCs or a T cell subset sorted from them (not recorded which). The CDR3 DNA follows: TGCGCCAGCAGCAACGGGGCGTCCTACGAGCAGTACTTC. It codes for CASSNGASYEQYF.